The next 15 T cell receptor beta chains were all read from a single sample in a study of identical twins. From the 5' RACE reads, TCRdb called clonotypes with MiXCR, one entry per CDR3 protein. The table lists 350,000 to 500,000 distinct CDR3 sequences, around 18% of them singletons. Input material: naive T cells sorted from blood. The source is a man aged 45-65 years in good health.

V and J are TRBV6-5 and TRBJ1-2; D is undetermined. The V gene's germline CDR1 is MNHEY and CDR2 SVGAGI. The ends were cut back, 0 bases at V and 2 bases at J, with 10 bases in the middle. The CDR3 is 15 residues long. Here the CDR3 reads CASSYSGGYNYGYTF. As DNA, the CDR3 is TGTGCCAGCAGTTACTCCGGCGGCTACAACTATGGCTACACCTTC.

This clonotype appeared a few times. The chain is built from TRBV20-1 and TRBJ2-7; 8 positions match TRBD1. Germline CDR1 is DFQATT and CDR2 is SNEGSKA (reference sequence). V lost 6 bases, J lost 2 bases, and 9 bases stayed unmatched. This CDR3 comprises 14 residues. The CDR3 protein is CSATTGANPYEQYF. The CDR3 bases are TGCAGTGCAACGACAGGGGCGAATCCCTACGAGCAGTACTTC.

This clonotype was found many times. CDR3 residues: CASRGQGVDYGYTF. In DNA form, the CDR3 reads TGTGCCAGCAGGGGACAGGGGGTTGACTATGGCTACACCTTC. The V and J genes are TRBV27 and TRBJ1-2, with TRBD1 matching over 11 bases. Germline V gene data show CDR1 as MNHEY and CDR2 as SMNVEV (reference sequence). V shed 6 bases, J shed 3 bases, and the junction held 3 bases outside the gene matches. The CDR3 has 14 residues.

V and J are TRBV7-8 and TRBJ1-6; possible D gene TRBD1, 5 bases. The germline V and J ends were trimmed by 7 bases and 0 bases, with 19 bases remaining between them. CDR3 size: 18 residues. Germline loops: CDR1 SGHVS, CDR2 FQNEAQ. The CDR3 region has the DNA TGTGCCAGCAAACTTAGGAGGTTAGGGGCCTCCTATAATTCACCCCTCCACTTT. Its protein product is CASKLRRLGASYNSPLHF.

The rearrangement links TRBV6-2 or TRBV6-3 to TRBJ2-1; TRBD2 agrees at 15 bases. This CDR3 is built from 17 residues. V was pared by 5 bases and J by 9 bases, with 11 bases of the junction left unmatched. Germline loops: CDR1 MNHEY, CDR2 SVGEGT. DNA for the CDR3: TGTGCCAGCAGTCCTCCGGGACTAGCGGGGGGTGGTGGTGAGCAGTTCTTC. Protein: CASSPPGLAGGGGEQFF.

V usage is TRBV2 and J usage is TRBJ2-7, with 7 bases lining up with TRBD1. Germline lookup yields CDR1 SNHLY and CDR2 FYNNEI. CDR3 length: 15 residues. The junction had 11 bases not matched to a gene; V was cut back by 6 bases and J by 3 bases. CDR3 nucleotide sequence: TGTGCCAGCAGCCGCGACAGGGCAGGTGGCTACGAGCAGTACTTC. Its translation is CASSRDRAGGYEQYF.

The chain has TRBV20-1 and TRBJ2-5, with 7 bases that match TRBD1. The V gene end was trimmed by 6 bases and the J gene end by 0 bases; junction bases not matched to a gene: 4. Looked up from germline, CDR1 is DFQATT and CDR2 is SNEGSKA (reference sequence). The CDR3 totals 13 residues. CDR3 protein: CSALDRNQETQYF. Written as DNA, the CDR3 is TGCAGTGCCTTGGACAGGAACCAAGAGACCCAGTACTTC.

V and J are TRBV5-1 and TRBJ2-7; 8 nucleotides align to TRBD2. The CDR3 sequence is 15 residues long. Per germline, CDR1 SGHRS and CDR2 YFSETQ. Germline trimming cut 2 bases from V and 3 bases from J; bases unmatched to any gene: 7. This CDR3 is CASSFGRDERYEQYF. The CDR3 bases are TGCGCCAGCAGCTTCGGGAGGGATGAACGCTACGAGCAGTACTTC.

This clonotype was observed a handful of times. The V call is TRBV6-5, the J call TRBJ1-2, with D unclear. The CDR3 consists of 14 residues. From germline, CDR1 is MNHEY and CDR2 SVGAGI. Trimming cost V 3 bases and J 8 bases, with 16 bases left between them. This CDR3 is CASSYSPGPRGYTF. The CDR3 DNA reads as TGTGCCAGCAGTTATTCGCCGGGCCCCCGGGGCTACACCTTC.

At least ten counts were recorded for this clonotype. The chain uses TRBV10-3 and TRBJ2-7; a weak D match, TRBD2 (6 bases). Trimming pared 2 bases from V and 6 bases from J, leaving 14 bases between. This CDR3 region has 14 residues. Germline assignment: CDR1 ENHRY and CDR2 SYGVKD. CDR3 coding DNA: TGTGCCATCAGTGAGGGGGGGAGAGTTTCCGAGCAGTACTTC. Its protein is CAISEGGRVSEQYF.

The V call is TRBV19, the J call TRBJ2-1, with TRBD2 matching 12 bases. Germline V gene lookup returns CDR1 LNHDA and CDR2 SQIVND (reference sequence). Unmatched junction bases numbered 20, after V lost 1 base and J lost 7 bases. This CDR3 is 21 amino acids long. CDR3 coding DNA: TGTGCCAGTAGTATAGGTCGGACAGGTGATTCTACTAGCGGGAGGTGGAATGAGCAGTTCTTC. It translates to CASSIGRTGDSTSGRWNEQFF.

This clonotype was counted a few times. The genes are TRBV27 and TRBJ2-7, with a possible D match to TRBD2 (5 bases). The CDR3 extends over 14 amino acids. V was trimmed by 2 bases and J by 3 bases, leaving 11 bases between them. Germline V CDR1 and CDR2: MNHEY, SMNVEV (reference sequence). CDR3 sequence: CASSLGPDYYEQYF. CDR3 bases: TGTGCCAGCAGTTTAGGGCCAGACTACTACGAGCAGTACTTC.

This sequence joins TRBV9 and TRBJ2-1; possibly TRBD1 for D (5 bases). The CDR3 loop spans 13 amino acids. Germline V gives CDR1 SGDLS, CDR2 YYNGEE. The V and J ends lost 3 bases and 9 bases respectively, with 13 bases between them. CDR3 region: CASSASGFTEQFF. The DNA for the CDR3 is TGTGCCAGCAGCGCCTCAGGGTTCACTGAGCAGTTCTTC.

The chain joins TRBV20-1 to TRBJ2-1; 8 nucleotides align to TRBD2. The CDR3 loop spans 14 amino acids. Trimming cost V 5 bases and J 0 bases; bases outside gene matches: 3. Germline V gives CDR1 DFQATT, CDR2 SNEGSKA (reference sequence). The CDR3 DNA is TGCAGTGCTCCCGGGACTAGCTCCTACAATGAGCAGTTCTTC. Its translation is CSAPGTSSYNEQFF.

This clonotype was detected ten times or more. This chain joins TRBV20-1 and TRBJ2-1; 10 nucleotides agree with TRBD2. CDR3 length equals 16 residues. The V and J ends lost 0 bases and 2 bases, in that order; junction bases with no gene match: 4. The germline V gene has CDR1 DFQATT and CDR2 SNEGSKA (reference sequence). CDR3 nucleotide sequence: TGCAGTGCTAGAGATCCCAGCGGGAGGGCCTACAATGAGCAGTTCTTC. Translating gives CSARDPSGRAYNEQFF.